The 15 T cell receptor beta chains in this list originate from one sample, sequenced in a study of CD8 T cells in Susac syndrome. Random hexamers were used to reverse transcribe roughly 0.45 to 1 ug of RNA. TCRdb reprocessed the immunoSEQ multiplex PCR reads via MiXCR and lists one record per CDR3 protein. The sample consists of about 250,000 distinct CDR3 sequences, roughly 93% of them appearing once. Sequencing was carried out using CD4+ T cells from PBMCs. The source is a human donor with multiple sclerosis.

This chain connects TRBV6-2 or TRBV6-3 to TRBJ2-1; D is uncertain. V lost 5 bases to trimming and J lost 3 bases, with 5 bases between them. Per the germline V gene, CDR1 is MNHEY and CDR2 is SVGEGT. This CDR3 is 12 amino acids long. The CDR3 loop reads CASSGYYNEQFF. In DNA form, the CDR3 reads TGTGCCAGCAGTGGGTACTACAATGAGCAGTTCTTC.

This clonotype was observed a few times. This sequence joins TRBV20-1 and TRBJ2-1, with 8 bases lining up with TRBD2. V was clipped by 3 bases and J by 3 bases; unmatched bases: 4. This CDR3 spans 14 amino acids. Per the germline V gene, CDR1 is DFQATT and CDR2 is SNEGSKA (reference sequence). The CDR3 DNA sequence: TGCAGTGCTAGTGGTACTAGCGGCTACAATGAGCAGTTCTTC. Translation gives CSASGTSGYNEQFF.

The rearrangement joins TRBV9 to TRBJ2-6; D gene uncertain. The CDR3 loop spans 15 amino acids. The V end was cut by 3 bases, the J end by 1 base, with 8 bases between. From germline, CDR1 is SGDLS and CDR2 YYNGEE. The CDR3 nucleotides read TGTGCCAGCAGCGCCGGTGGGTCTGGGGCCAACGTCCTGACTTTC. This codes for CASSAGGSGANVLTF.

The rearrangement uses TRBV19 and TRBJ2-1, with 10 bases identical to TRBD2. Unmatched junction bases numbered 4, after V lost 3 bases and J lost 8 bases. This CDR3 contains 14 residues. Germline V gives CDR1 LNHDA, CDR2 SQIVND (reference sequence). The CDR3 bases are TGTGCCAGTAGTATTCTAGCGGGAGTTGATGAGCAGTTCTTC. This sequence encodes CASSILAGVDEQFF.

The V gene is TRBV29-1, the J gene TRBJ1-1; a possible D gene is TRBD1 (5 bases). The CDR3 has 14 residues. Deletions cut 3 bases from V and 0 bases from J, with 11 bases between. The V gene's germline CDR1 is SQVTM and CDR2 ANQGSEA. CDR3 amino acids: CSVEKGRMNTEAFF. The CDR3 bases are TGCAGCGTTGAGAAGGGACGGATGAACACTGAAGCTTTCTTT.

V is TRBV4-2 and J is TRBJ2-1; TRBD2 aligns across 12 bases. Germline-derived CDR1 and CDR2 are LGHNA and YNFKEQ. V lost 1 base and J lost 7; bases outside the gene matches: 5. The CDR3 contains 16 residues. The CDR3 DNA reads TGTGCCAGCAGCCAAGTACTAGCGGGAGGTGGGAATGAGCAGTTCTTC. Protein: CASSQVLAGGGNEQFF.

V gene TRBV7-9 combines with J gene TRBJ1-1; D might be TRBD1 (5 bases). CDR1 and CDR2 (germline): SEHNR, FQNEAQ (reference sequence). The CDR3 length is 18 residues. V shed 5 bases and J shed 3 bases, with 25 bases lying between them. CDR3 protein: CASSLPGPGAGWDTEAFF. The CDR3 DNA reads TGTGCCAGCAGCCTCCCGGGACCCGGGGCCGGATGGGACACTGAAGCTTTCTTT.

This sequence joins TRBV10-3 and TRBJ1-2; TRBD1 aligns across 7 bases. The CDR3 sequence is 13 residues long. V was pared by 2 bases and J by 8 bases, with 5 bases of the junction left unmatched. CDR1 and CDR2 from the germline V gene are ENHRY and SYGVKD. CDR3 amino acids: CAISERQGSGYTF. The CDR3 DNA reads TGTGCCATCAGTGAGCGACAGGGTAGCGGCTACACCTTC.

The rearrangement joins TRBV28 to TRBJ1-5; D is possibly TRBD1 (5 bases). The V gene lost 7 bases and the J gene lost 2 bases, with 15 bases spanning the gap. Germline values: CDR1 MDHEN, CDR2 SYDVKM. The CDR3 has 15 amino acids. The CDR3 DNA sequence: TGTGCCAGCAAAATGACCGAACAGGGCAATCAGCCCCAGCATTTT. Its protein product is CASKMTEQGNQPQHF.

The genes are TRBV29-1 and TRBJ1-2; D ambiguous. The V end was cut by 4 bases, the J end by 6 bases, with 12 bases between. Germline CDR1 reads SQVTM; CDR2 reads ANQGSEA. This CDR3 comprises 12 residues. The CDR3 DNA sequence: TGCAGCGTTGTTAACAGTCGAAATGGCTACACCTTC. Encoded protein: CSVVNSRNGYTF.

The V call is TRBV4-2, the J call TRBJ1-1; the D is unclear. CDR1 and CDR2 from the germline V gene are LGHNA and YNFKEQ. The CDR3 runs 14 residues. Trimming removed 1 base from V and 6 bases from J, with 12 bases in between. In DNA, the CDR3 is TGTGCCAGCAGCCAAGTCTCCGGGGAGGCTGAAGCTTTCTTT. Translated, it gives CASSQVSGEAEAFF.

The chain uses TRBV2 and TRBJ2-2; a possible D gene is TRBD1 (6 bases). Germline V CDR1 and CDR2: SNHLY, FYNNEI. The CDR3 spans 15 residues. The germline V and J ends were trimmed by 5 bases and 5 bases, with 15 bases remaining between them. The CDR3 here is CASSKGELETGELFF. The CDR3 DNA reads TGTGCCAGCAGTAAGGGGGAGTTAGAGACCGGGGAGCTGTTTTTT. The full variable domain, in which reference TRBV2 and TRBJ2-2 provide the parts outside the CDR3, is EPEVTQTPSHQVTQMGQEVILRCVPISNHLYFYWYRQILGQKVEFLVSFYNNEISEKSEIFDDQFSVERPDGSNFTLKIRSTKLEDSAMYFCASSKGELETGELFFGEGSRLTVL.

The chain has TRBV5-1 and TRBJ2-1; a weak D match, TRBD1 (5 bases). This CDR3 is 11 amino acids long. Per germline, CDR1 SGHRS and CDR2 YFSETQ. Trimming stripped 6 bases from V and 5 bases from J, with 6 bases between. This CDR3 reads CASTQDNEQFF. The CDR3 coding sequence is TGCGCCAGCACACAGGACAATGAGCAGTTCTTC.

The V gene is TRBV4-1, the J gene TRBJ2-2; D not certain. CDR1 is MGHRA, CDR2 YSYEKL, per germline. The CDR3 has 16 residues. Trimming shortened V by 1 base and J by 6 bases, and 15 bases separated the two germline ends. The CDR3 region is CASSQVFAAGAGELFF. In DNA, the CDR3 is TGCGCCAGCAGCCAAGTTTTTGCGGCAGGAGCCGGGGAGCTGTTTTTT.

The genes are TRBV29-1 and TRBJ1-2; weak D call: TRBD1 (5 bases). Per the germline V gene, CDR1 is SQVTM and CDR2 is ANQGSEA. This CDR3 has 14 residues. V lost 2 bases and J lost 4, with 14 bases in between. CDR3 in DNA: TGCAGCGTTGAATTACGGAGGGGAACCTATGGCTACACCTTC. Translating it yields CSVELRRGTYGYTF.